This T cell receptor beta chain was retrieved from a study of CD4+ T cells in melanoma. Study observations and caveats: In melanoma, neoantigen-specific CD4+ T cells reportedly differed in differentiation state. A reported correlation linked neoantigen-specific CD4+ T cells to CD8+, macrophage and B cell function.

Some clones are missing from TCRdb's copy, which holds only in-frame ones; the method was immunoSEQ multiplex PCR. The sample has under 5,500 clones; 62% are singletons. The germline gives CDR1 MNHEY, CDR2 SMNVEV (reference sequence). There are 12 residues in the CDR3. Deletions cut 6 bases from V and 2 bases from J, with 7 bases between. Concerning this clone: Its antigen is still unknown.

The sample consisted of cells from a culture (not recorded whether cultured in vitro). The chain is built from TRBV27 and TRBJ1-2; unclear D gene. The receptor was isolated from a human donor with melanoma. The CDR3 reads CASRSWNYGYTF. Written as DNA, the CDR3 is TGTGCCAGCAGGTCATGGAACTATGGCTACACCTTC.